Below are 29 T cell receptor beta chains sequenced from a single sample in a study of blood T cell repertoires in COVID-19. Profiled with immunoSEQ multiplex PCR; TCRdb holds only in-frame clones, not every one. Among 110,000 or so clones, approximately 81% were seen once, and the ten largest hold roughly 3.5%. Sequencing was done on a sample of peripheral blood. These receptors all stem from a man aged 40-49 years with acute or convalescent COVID-19.

The chain employs TRBV29-1 and TRBJ2-7, with 9 nucleotides matching TRBD1. Trimming took 5 bases from V and 3 from J; bases not matched to a gene: 5. The CDR3 length is 13 residues. Germline V gives CDR1 SQVTM, CDR2 ANQGSEA. Written as DNA, the CDR3 is TGCAGCGTTAATACAGGGGGCCGCTACGAGCAGTACTTC. Its protein product is CSVNTGGRYEQYF.

The CDR3: CASSMLGGNYGYTF. The CDR3 nucleotides are TGTGCCAGTAGTATGTTGGGAGGAAACTATGGCTACACCTTC. The chain joins TRBV19 to TRBJ1-2; D gene unclear. The germline V gene has CDR1 LNHDA and CDR2 SQIVND (reference sequence). V was clipped by 3 bases and J by 2 bases, with 10 bases between them. The CDR3 covers 14 residues.

The table lists this clone with a count of one. The V and J genes are TRBV12-5 and TRBJ2-7, with D hard to call. There are 13 residues in the CDR3. CDR1 and CDR2 from the germline V gene are LGHNT and FRNRAP. V lost 2 bases, J lost 7 bases, and 12 bases lay in between. CDR3: CASGLSPGHEQYF. The CDR3 region has the DNA TGTGCTAGTGGTTTGTCCCCAGGTCATGAGCAGTACTTC.

The chain uses TRBV19 and TRBJ2-3; perhaps TRBD2 as D (6 bases). This CDR3 region has 14 residues. V was shortened by 1 base and J by 4 bases, with 9 bases between the two germline ends. From germline, CDR1 is LNHDA and CDR2 SQIVND (reference sequence). CDR3 loop: CASSIGRLADTQYF. CDR3 DNA sequence: TGTGCCAGTAGTATAGGGCGACTAGCAGATACGCAGTATTTT.

V gene TRBV10-3 combines with J gene TRBJ1-3, with 7 bases that match TRBD1. Germline V gene lookup returns CDR1 ENHRY and CDR2 SYGVKD. The CDR3 contains 13 residues. V dropped 7 bases and J dropped 4; count of bases not matched to a gene: 4. This chain's CDR3 is CAIKGAEGNTIYF. CDR3 sequence (DNA): TGTGCCATCAAGGGGGCGGAGGGAAACACCATATATTTT.

In this sample, this clone turned up once. This chain joins TRBV4-1 and TRBJ1-6, with D possibly TRBD1 on 5 matching bases. Between the trimmed V and J ends, which lost 3 bases and 7 bases, there was a span of 7 bases. The CDR3 runs to 13 residues. Germline lookup yields CDR1 MGHRA and CDR2 YSYEKL. The CDR3 loop is CASSQGGNSPLHF. The CDR3 coding sequence is TGCGCCAGCAGCCAGGGGGGAAATTCACCCCTCCACTTT.

The sample holds many counts of this clone. In DNA form, the CDR3 reads TGTGCCAGCAGTGAACCTTACAGGGTTGGCTACGAGCAGTACTTC. Translated: CASSEPYRVGYEQYF. The rearrangement uses TRBV2 and TRBJ2-7, with D perhaps matching TRBD1 (6 bases). V lost 2 bases, J lost 3 bases, and 14 bases lay in between. The V gene's germline CDR1 is SNHLY and CDR2 FYNNEI. This CDR3 is built from 15 residues.

The chain carries TRBV11-2 and TRBJ2-1; 9 bases are shared with TRBD2. The CDR3 runs to 15 residues. J gave up 2 bases and V 3 bases, and 2 bases lay outside the gene matches. Germline V gene lookup returns CDR1 SGHAT and CDR2 FQNNGV. The CDR3 nucleotides read TGTGCCAGCAGCTTTCTAGCGGGGACCTACAATGAGCAGTTCTTC. It specifies CASSFLAGTYNEQFF.

The chain has TRBV6-6 and TRBJ2-2; 9 nucleotides align to TRBD2. J gave up 7 bases and V 5 bases, and 11 bases lay outside the gene matches. This CDR3 spans 16 amino acids. Germline CDR1 MNHNY, CDR2 SVGAGI (reference sequence). The DNA of the CDR3 is TGTGCCAGCAGTGCCCTTGCGGGGGGGCCCTACGGGGAGCTGTTTTTT. This codes for CASSALAGGPYGELFF.

The chain couples TRBV11-2 to TRBJ1-1; no clear D. CDR3 length: 14 residues. Germline CDR1 SGHAT, CDR2 FQNNGV. V shed 4 bases and J shed 1 base, with 10 bases lying between them. The CDR3 is CASSSPPGNTEAFF. The CDR3 DNA reads TGTGCCAGCAGCTCCCCCCCGGGGAACACTGAAGCTTTCTTT.

V is TRBV7-9 and J is TRBJ2-7; D gene unclear. The CDR3 runs 14 residues. V lost 3 bases and J 2 bases, leaving 11 bases between the germline ends. Germline assignment: CDR1 SEHNR and CDR2 FQNEAQ (reference sequence). In nucleotides, the CDR3 is TGTGCCAGCAGCTTCTCACACGTCGCCTACGAGCAGTACTTC. Residues: CASSFSHVAYEQYF.

Here the CDR3 DNA reads TGTGCCAGCAGCCGGGGACAGCCCTACAATGAGCAGTTCTTC. As protein: CASSRGQPYNEQFF. This chain connects TRBV7-3 to TRBJ2-1; the match to TRBD1 covers 7 bases. The germline gives CDR1 SGHTA, CDR2 FQGTGA. V was pared by 5 bases and J by 2 bases, with 3 bases of the junction left unmatched. The CDR3 is 14 residues long.

The CDR3 DNA follows: TGCGCCAGCAGCCAAGGGCCTAGCGGGATAAACATTCAGTACTTC. It yields the protein CASSQGPSGINIQYF. V is TRBV4-1 and J is TRBJ2-4; 9 bases match TRBD2. This CDR3 spans 15 amino acids. Germline trimming cut 1 base from V and 6 bases from J; bases unmatched to any gene: 4. CDR1 and CDR2 from the germline V gene are MGHRA and YSYEKL.

About this clone itself: Sequence at one end of the junction differs from germline and may be a read error. The chain uses TRBV19 and TRBJ1-4; D remains ambiguous. Per germline, CDR1 LNHDA and CDR2 SQIVND (reference sequence). The CDR3 totals 13 residues. CDR3 coding DNA: TGTGCCAGTAACCCTGGGCCTAAAGAAAAACTGTTTTTT. It is translated as CASNPGPKEKLFF.

The rearrangement links TRBV7-6 to TRBJ1-3; the match to TRBD1 covers 10 bases. CDR3 size: 15 residues. The V segment lost 4 bases and the J segment 2 bases; nucleotides outside the gene matches: 2. Germline V lookup: CDR1 SGHVS, CDR2 FNYEAQ. The CDR3 nucleotides read TGTGCCAGCAGCTCAGGGACAGGGGCTGGAAACACCATATATTTT. It codes for CASSSGTGAGNTIYF.

V usage is TRBV24-1 and J usage is TRBJ2-5, with 9 bases aligning to TRBD1. CDR3 length equals 16 residues. J gave up 5 bases and V 6 bases, and 12 bases lay outside the gene matches. CDR1 is KGHDR and CDR2 is SFDVKD in the germline V gene. The CDR3 nucleotides read TGTGCCACCAGTCCCGGGACAGGGTCCTTGGTTGAGACCCAGTACTTC. Its protein product is CATSPGTGSLVETQYF.

This clone was picked up one time. The V call is TRBV6-6, the J call TRBJ1-1; possible D gene TRBD1, 6 bases. Trimming stripped 7 bases from V and 12 bases from J, with 12 bases between. The CDR3 loop spans 10 amino acids. Looked up from germline, CDR1 is MNHNY and CDR2 is SVGAGI (reference sequence). The CDR3 loop reads CASKTGRTFF. CDR3 coding DNA: TGTGCCAGCAAAACAGGGAGAACTTTCTTT.

The J gene is TRBJ2-3, the V gene TRBV19; TRBD1 matches at 10 bases. The CDR3 loop spans 14 amino acids. V gave up 9 bases and J gave up 3 bases; unmatched junction bases: 6. Germline V lookup: CDR1 LNHDA, CDR2 SQIVND (reference sequence). CDR3 in amino acids: CARIGTGETDTQYF. The CDR3 nucleotides read TGTGCCAGGATAGGGACAGGGGAAACAGATACGCAGTATTTT.

The genes are TRBV6-5 and TRBJ1-1, with TRBD1 matching over 7 bases. J gave up 4 bases and V 5 bases, and 7 bases lay outside the gene matches. Germline lookup yields CDR1 MNHEY and CDR2 SVGAGI. The CDR3 extends over 14 amino acids. The CDR3 reads CASSPGGWSTEAFF. In DNA form, the CDR3 reads TGTGCCAGCAGTCCAGGGGGATGGAGCACTGAAGCTTTCTTT.

The rearrangement joins TRBV6-5 to TRBJ1-2; 9 bases align to TRBD1. The CDR3 sequence is 15 residues long. CDR1 is MNHEY, CDR2 SVGAGI, per germline. V lost 10 bases and J lost 3; bases outside the gene matches: 12. The CDR3 bases are TGTGCCACTAAAAACCGGGACAGGGTGGACTATGGCTACACCTTC. It is translated as CATKNRDRVDYGYTF.

This chain uses TRBV25-1 with TRBJ1-1, with D tentatively TRBD1 (5 bases). CDR1 is MGHDK, CDR2 SYGVNS, per germline. CDR3 length: 11 residues. V lost 5 bases to trimming and J lost 11 bases, with 12 bases between them. In DNA form, the CDR3 reads TGTGCCAGCAGTCGTGGGGAGGGGGCTTTCTTT. Amino acid sequence: CASSRGEGAFF. The entire variable domain, with the rest obtained from reference TRBV25-1 and TRBJ1-1, is as follows: EADIYQTPRYLVIGTGKKITLECSQTMGHDKMYWYQQDPGMELHLIHYSYGVNSTEKGDLSSESTVSRIRTEHFPLTLESARPSHTSQYLCASSRGEGAFFGQGTRLTVV.

In this sample, this clone turned up once. The genes are TRBV7-2 and TRBJ2-5, with 10 nucleotides matching TRBD2. The CDR3 covers 16 residues. Germline loops: CDR1 SGHTA, CDR2 FQGNSA. After removal of 2 bases from V and 4 bases from J, the junction contained 7 bases not matched to a gene. The CDR3: CASSLLAGGGSETQYF. In DNA form, the CDR3 reads TGTGCCAGCAGCTTATTAGCGGGGGGAGGTTCAGAGACCCAGTACTTC.

The V and J genes are TRBV2 and TRBJ1-2, with D uncertain. Deletions cut 1 base from V and 7 bases from J, with 19 bases between. The CDR3 has 16 residues. Germline V CDR1 and CDR2: SNHLY, FYNNEI. CDR3 in amino acids: CASSEVGNPGSGGYTF. CDR3 sequence (DNA): TGTGCCAGCAGTGAAGTCGGGAACCCGGGGTCCGGTGGCTACACCTTC.

This clone was recorded only once. This chain uses TRBV3-1 (or the pseudogene TRBV3-2) with TRBJ2-1; a weak D match, TRBD2 (5 bases). The CDR3 runs 16 residues. The germline CDR1 and CDR2 sequences are LGHDT and YNNKEL (reference sequence). The V end was cut by 1 base, the J end by 7 bases, with 17 bases between. The CDR3 region has the DNA TGTGCCAGCAGCCAAGTAGGCCAGGTTTCGGGAAATGAGCAGTTCTTC. Protein product: CASSQVGQVSGNEQFF.

The V call is TRBV5-6, the J call TRBJ1-6; D is undetermined. CDR1 and CDR2 from the germline V gene are SGHDT and YYEEEE. The CDR3 consists of 14 residues. The germline V and J ends were trimmed by 2 bases and 12 bases, with 15 bases remaining between them. The CDR3 region is CASSFFDSRGPLHF. The CDR3 region has the DNA TGTGCCAGCAGCTTCTTCGATTCGAGAGGACCCCTCCACTTT.

The V and J genes are TRBV15 and TRBJ2-5; no reliable D call. Germline loops: CDR1 LNHNV, CDR2 YYDKDF (reference sequence). Trimming removed 0 bases from V and 4 bases from J, with 9 bases in between. The CDR3 contains 14 residues. The CDR3 spells CATSREISSETQYF. The CDR3 DNA reads TGTGCCACCAGCAGAGAAATCAGTTCAGAGACCCAGTACTTC.

The chain recombines TRBV5-1 with TRBJ2-2; no clear D gene. Germline lookup yields CDR1 SGHRS and CDR2 YFSETQ. CDR3 length: 13 amino acids. V lost 4 bases, J lost 7 bases, and 11 bases lay in between. The chain's CDR3 is CASSVGTVGELFF. DNA for the CDR3: TGCGCCAGCAGCGTGGGAACGGTCGGGGAGCTGTTTTTT. The full variable domain, its missing parts supplied by reference TRBV5-1 and TRBJ2-2, is KAGVTQTPRYLIKTRGQQVTLSCSPISGHRSVSWYQQTPGQGLQFLFEYFSETQRNKGNFPGRFSGRQFSNSRSEMNVSTLELGDSALYLCASSVGTVGELFFGEGSRLTVL.

The chain employs TRBV30 and TRBJ1-3, with a tentative D call TRBD1 (6 bases). This CDR3 is 12 amino acids long. The V end lost 1 base, the J end lost 7 bases, and 8 bases lay between the germline ends. Germline V gives CDR1 GTSNPN, CDR2 SVGIG (reference sequence). CDR3 region: CAWSEGVNTIYF. The CDR3 nucleotides are TGTGCCTGGAGTGAGGGGGTGAACACCATATATTTT.

V is TRBV2 and J is TRBJ1-5; D remains unclear. Deletions cut 3 bases from V and 5 bases from J, with 11 bases between. This CDR3 has 14 amino acids. In germline, CDR1 is SNHLY, CDR2 FYNNEI. CDR3 coding DNA: TGTGCCAGCAGTGATCTGGTCGGAGATCAGCCCCAGCATTTT. This sequence encodes CASSDLVGDQPQHF. Based on the CDR3 plus reference TRBV2 and TRBJ1-5, the full variable domain is EPEVTQTPSHQVTQMGQEVILRCVPISNHLYFYWYRQILGQKVEFLVSFYNNEISEKSEIFDDQFSVERPDGSNFTLKIRSTKLEDSAMYFCASSDLVGDQPQHFGDGTRLSIL.